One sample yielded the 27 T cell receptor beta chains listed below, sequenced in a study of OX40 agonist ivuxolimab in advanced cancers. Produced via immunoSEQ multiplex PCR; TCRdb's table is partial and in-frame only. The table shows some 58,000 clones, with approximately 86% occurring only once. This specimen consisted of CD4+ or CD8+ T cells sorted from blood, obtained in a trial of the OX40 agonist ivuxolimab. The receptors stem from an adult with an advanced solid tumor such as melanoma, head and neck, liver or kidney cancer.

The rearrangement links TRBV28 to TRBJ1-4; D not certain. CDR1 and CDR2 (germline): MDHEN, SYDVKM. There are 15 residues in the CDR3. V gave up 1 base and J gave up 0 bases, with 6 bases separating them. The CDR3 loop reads CASSLSRATNEKLFF. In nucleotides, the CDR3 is TGTGCCAGCAGTTTATCCAGAGCAACTAATGAAAAACTGTTTTTT.

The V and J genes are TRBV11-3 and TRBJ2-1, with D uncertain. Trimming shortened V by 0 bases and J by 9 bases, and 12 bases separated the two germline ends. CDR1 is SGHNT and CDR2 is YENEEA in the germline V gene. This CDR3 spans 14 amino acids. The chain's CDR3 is CASSLEGHMGEQFF. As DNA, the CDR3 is TGTGCCAGCAGCTTAGAGGGCCACATGGGTGAGCAGTTCTTC.

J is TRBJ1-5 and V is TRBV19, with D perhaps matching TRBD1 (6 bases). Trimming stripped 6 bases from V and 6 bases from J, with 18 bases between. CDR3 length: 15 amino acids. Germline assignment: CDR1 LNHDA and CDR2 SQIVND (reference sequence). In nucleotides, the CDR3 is TGTGCCAGTAGCCGACCAGGGGACCAAGGTCAGCCCCAGCATTTT. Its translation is CASSRPGDQGQPQHF.

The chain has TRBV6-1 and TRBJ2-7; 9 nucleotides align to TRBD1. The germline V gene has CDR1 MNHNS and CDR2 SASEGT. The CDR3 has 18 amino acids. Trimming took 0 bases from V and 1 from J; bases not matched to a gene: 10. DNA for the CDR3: TGTGCCAGCAGTGAAGCGCTTCGGGACAGGGTCGGATCCTACGAGCAGTACTTC. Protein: CASSEALRDRVGSYEQYF.

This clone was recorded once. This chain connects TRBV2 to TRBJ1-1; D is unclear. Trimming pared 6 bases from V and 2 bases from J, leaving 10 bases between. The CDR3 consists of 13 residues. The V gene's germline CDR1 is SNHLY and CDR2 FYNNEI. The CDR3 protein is CASSLEVNTEAFF. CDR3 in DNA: TGTGCCAGCAGCCTCGAGGTCAACACTGAAGCTTTCTTT. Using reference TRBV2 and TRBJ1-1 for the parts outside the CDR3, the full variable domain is EPEVTQTPSHQVTQMGQEVILRCVPISNHLYFYWYRQILGQKVEFLVSFYNNEISEKSEIFDDQFSVERPDGSNFTLKIRSTKLEDSAMYFCASSLEVNTEAFFGQGTRLTVV.

As DNA, the CDR3 is TGTGCCAGCAGTCCTGGGACTAGCGGGATTCCGTACTTC. Translating it yields CASSPGTSGIPYF. The chain couples TRBV6-5 to TRBJ2-7, with 13 bases that match TRBD2. The CDR3 runs 13 residues. V lost 5 bases, J lost 12 bases, and 7 bases stayed unmatched. CDR1 is MNHEY and CDR2 is SVGAGI in the germline V gene.

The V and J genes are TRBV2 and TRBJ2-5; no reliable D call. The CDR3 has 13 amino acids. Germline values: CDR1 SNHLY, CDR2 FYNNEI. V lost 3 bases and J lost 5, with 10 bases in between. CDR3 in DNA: TGTGCCAGCAGTGATTGGGTCCGGGAGACCCAGTACTTC. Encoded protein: CASSDWVRETQYF.

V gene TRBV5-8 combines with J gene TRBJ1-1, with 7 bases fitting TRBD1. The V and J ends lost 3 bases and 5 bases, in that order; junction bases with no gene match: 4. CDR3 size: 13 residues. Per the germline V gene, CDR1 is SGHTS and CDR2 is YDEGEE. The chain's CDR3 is CASSSWTGTEAFF. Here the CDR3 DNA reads TGTGCCAGCAGCTCCTGGACAGGTACTGAAGCTTTCTTT.

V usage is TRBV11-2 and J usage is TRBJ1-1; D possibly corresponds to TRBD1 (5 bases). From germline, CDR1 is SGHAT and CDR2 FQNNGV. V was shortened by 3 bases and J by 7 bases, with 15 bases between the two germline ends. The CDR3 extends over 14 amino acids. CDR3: CASSFSGPGGEAFF. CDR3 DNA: TGTGCCAGCAGCTTCTCGGGACCAGGTGGTGAAGCTTTCTTT.

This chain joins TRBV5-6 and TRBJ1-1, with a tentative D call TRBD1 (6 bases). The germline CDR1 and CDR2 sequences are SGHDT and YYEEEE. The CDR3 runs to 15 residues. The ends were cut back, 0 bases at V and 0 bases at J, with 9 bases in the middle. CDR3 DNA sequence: TGTGCCAGCAGCTTGGGGGGGACATTGAACACTGAAGCTTTCTTT. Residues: CASSLGGTLNTEAFF.

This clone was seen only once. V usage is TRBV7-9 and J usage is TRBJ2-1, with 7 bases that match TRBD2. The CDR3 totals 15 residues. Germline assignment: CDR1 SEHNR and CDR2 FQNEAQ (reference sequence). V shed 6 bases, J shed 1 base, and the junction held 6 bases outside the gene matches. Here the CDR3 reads CASRHLAASYNEQFF. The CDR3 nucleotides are TGTGCCAGCAGACATCTAGCGGCGTCCTACAATGAGCAGTTCTTC. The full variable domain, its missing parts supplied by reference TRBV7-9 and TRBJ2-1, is DTGVSQNPRHKITKRGQNVTFRCDPISEHNRLYWYRQTLGQGPEFLTYFQNEAQLEKSRLLSDRFSAERPKGSFSTLEIQRTEQGDSAMYLCASRHLAASYNEQFFGPGTRLTVL.

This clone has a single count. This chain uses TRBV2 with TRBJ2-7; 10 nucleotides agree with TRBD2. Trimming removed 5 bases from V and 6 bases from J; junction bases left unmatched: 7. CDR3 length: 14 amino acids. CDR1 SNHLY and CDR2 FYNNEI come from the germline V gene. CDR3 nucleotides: TGTGCCAGCAGTCGGACTAGCGGCCCCTTCGAGCAGTACTTC. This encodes CASSRTSGPFEQYF. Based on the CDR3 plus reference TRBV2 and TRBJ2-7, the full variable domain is EPEVTQTPSHQVTQMGQEVILRCVPISNHLYFYWYRQILGQKVEFLVSFYNNEISEKSEIFDDQFSVERPDGSNFTLKIRSTKLEDSAMYFCASSRTSGPFEQYFGPGTRLTVT.

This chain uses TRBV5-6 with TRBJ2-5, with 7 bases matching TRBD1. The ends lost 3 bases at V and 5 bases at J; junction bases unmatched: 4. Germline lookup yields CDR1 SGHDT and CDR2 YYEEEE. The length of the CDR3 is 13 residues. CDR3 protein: CASSWDSSETQYF. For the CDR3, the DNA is TGTGCCAGCAGCTGGGACAGTAGCGAGACCCAGTACTTC.

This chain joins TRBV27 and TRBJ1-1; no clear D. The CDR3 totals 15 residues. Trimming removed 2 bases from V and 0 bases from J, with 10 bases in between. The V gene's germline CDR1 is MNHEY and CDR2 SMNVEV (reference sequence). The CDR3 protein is CASSLIGGMNTEAFF. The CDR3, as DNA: TGTGCCAGCAGTTTAATCGGAGGGATGAACACTGAAGCTTTCTTT.

The CDR3 DNA reads as TGCGCCAGCAGCACCACCATTAGCACAGATACGCAGTATTTT. Translating gives CASSTTISTDTQYF. The gene calls are TRBV5-1 and TRBJ2-3; D ambiguous. Germline V gene lookup returns CDR1 SGHRS and CDR2 YFSETQ. The CDR3 consists of 14 residues. The V end was cut by 4 bases, the J end by 0 bases, with 9 bases between.

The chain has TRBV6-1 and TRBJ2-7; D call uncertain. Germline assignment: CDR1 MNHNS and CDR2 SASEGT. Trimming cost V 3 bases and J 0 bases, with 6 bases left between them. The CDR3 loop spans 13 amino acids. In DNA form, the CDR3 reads TGTGCCAGCAGTGAGAGTGTCTCCTACGAGCAGTACTTC. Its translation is CASSESVSYEQYF.

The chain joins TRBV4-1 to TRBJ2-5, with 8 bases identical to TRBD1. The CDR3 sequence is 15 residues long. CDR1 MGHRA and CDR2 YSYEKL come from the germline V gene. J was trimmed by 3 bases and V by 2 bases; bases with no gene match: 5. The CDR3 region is CASSQPGTGEETQYF. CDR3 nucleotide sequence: TGCGCCAGCAGCCAACCCGGGACAGGAGAAGAGACCCAGTACTTC.

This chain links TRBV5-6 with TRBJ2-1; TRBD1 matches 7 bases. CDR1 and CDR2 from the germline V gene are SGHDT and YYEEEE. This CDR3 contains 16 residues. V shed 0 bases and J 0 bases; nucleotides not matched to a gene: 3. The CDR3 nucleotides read TGTGCCAGCAGCTTGGATGGGGACAGCTCCTACAATGAGCAGTTCTTC. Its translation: CASSLDGDSSYNEQFF. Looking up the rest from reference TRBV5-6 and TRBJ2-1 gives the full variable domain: DAGVTQSPTHLIKTRGQQVTLRCSPKSGHDTVSWYQQALGQGPQFIFQYYEEEERQRGNFPDRFSGHQFPNYSSELNVNALLLGDSALYLCASSLDGDSSYNEQFFGPGTRLTVL.

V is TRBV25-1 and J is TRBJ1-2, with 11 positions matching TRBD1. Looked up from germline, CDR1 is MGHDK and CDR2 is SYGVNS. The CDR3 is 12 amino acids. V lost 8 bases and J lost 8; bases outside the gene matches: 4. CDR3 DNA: TGTGCCAGCCGGACAGGGGGCGCCGGCTACACCTTC. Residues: CASRTGGAGYTF.

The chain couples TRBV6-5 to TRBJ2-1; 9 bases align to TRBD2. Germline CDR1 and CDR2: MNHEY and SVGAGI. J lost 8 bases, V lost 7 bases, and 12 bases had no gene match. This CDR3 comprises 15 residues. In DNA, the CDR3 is TGTGCCAGCACCCGAGGCGGGAGGGGAGGCGATGAGCAGTTCTTC. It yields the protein CASTRGGRGGDEQFF.

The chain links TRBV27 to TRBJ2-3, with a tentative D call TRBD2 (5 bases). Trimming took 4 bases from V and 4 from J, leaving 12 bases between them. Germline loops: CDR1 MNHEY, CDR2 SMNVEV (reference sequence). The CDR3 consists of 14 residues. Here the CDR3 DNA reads TGTGCCAGCAGTTCCTTAGCGTTATCAGATACGCAGTATTTT. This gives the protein CASSSLALSDTQYF.

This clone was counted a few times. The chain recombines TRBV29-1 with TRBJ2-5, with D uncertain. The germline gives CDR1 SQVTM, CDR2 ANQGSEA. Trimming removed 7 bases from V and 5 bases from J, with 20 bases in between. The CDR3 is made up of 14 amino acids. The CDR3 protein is CSANLGRVGETQYF. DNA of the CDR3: TGCAGCGCTAACCTCGGACGGGTGGGGGAGACCCAGTACTTC.

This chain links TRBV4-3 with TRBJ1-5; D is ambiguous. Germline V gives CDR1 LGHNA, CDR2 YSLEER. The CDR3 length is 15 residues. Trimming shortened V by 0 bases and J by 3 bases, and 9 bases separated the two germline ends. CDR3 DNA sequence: TGCGCCAGCAGCCAAGATTCGGGAGACAATCAGCCCCAGCATTTT. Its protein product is CASSQDSGDNQPQHF.

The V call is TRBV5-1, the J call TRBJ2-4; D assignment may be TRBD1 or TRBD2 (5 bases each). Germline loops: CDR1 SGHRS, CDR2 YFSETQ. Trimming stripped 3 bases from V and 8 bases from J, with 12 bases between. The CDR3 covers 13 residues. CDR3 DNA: TGCGCCAGCAGCTCGACAGAAGCGGACATTCAGTACTTC. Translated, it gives CASSSTEADIQYF.

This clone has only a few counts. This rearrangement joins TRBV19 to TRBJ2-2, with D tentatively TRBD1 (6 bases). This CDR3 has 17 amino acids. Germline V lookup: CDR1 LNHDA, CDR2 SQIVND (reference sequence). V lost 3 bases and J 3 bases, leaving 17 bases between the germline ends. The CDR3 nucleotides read TGTGCCAGTAGTATCCAAAGACAGGTAAAGGACACCGGGGAGCTGTTTTTT. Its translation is CASSIQRQVKDTGELFF.

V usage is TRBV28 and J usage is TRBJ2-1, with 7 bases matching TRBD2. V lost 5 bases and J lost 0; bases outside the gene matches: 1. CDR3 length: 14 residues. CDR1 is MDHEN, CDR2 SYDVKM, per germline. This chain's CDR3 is CASSGEGSYNEQFF. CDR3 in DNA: TGTGCCAGCAGTGGGGAGGGCTCCTACAATGAGCAGTTCTTC.

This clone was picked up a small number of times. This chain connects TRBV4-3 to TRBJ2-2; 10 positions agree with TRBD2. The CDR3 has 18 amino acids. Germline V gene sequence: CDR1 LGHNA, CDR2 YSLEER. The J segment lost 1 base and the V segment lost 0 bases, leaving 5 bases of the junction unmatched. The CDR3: CASSQDRRLAGNTGELFF. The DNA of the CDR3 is TGCGCCAGCAGCCAAGATCGACGACTAGCGGGGAACACCGGGGAGCTGTTTTTT.